The next 22 T cell receptor beta chains were all read from a single sample in a study of blood T cell repertoires in COVID-19. The data were produced by immunoSEQ multiplex PCR, yet TCRdb's version contains in-frame clones alone and is incomplete. Of about 250,000 clones in the sample, approximately 85% were seen once. The sample consisted of peripheral blood. The receptors originated from a woman aged 80 or over with COVID-19, enrolled during active disease.

J is TRBJ1-6 and V is TRBV18; D not certain. Looked up from germline, CDR1 is KGHSH and CDR2 is LQKENI. V lost 1 base, J lost 11 bases, and 9 bases lay in between. The CDR3 sequence is 13 residues long. The CDR3 loop reads CASSPQESPPLHF. In DNA form, the CDR3 reads TGTGCCAGCTCACCACAGGAGTCGCCACCCCTCCACTTT.

This chain uses TRBV28 with TRBJ1-2, with 7 nucleotides matching TRBD1. Trimming at V came to 2 bases and at J to 2 bases, leaving 5 bases not matched to a gene. CDR3 length: 15 amino acids. The germline V gene encodes CDR1 MDHEN and CDR2 SYDVKM. The CDR3 sequence is CASSLEGANNYGYTF. The CDR3 DNA follows: TGTGCCAGCAGTTTAGAGGGGGCCAACAACTATGGCTACACCTTC.

This clone has a single count. The chain carries TRBV6-5 and TRBJ2-2; a possible D gene is TRBD2 (6 bases). V lost 7 bases, J lost 5 bases, and 14 bases lay in between. Germline V CDR1 and CDR2: MNHEY, SVGAGI. This CDR3 comprises 14 residues. The CDR3, as DNA: TGTGCCAGCACTATAAGGAGGGAGACCGGGGAGCTGTTTTTT. Translating gives CASTIRRETGELFF.

This clone appeared once. The rearrangement joins TRBV9 to TRBJ2-1; 10 positions agree with TRBD2. V gave up 4 bases and J gave up 1 base; unmatched junction bases: 2. Germline CDR1 reads SGDLS; CDR2 reads YYNGEE. The CDR3 has 15 amino acids. The CDR3 loop is CASSTSGTSYNEQFF. The CDR3 nucleotides are TGTGCCAGCAGCACTAGCGGGACTTCCTACAATGAGCAGTTCTTC. Complete variable domain (other parts from reference TRBV9 and TRBJ2-1): DSGVTQTPKHLITATGQRVTLRCSPRSGDLSVYWYQQSLDQGLQFLIQYYNGEERAKGNILERFSAQQFPDLHSELNLSSLELGDSALYFCASSTSGTSYNEQFFGPGTRLTVL.

This chain connects TRBV28 to TRBJ1-5, with D possibly TRBD1 on 5 matching bases. Germline values: CDR1 MDHEN, CDR2 SYDVKM. This CDR3 has 16 residues. The V and J ends lost 2 bases and 7 bases respectively, with 18 bases between them. The CDR3, as DNA: TGTGCCAGCAGTTTAACGCGTCCGGGGGGAGCGCAGCCCCAGCATTTT. It translates to CASSLTRPGGAQPQHF.

The CDR3 protein is CASSIRTGNNSPLHF. DNA for the CDR3: TGTGCCAGCAGCATACGGACAGGGAATAATTCACCCCTCCACTTT. The V and J genes are TRBV6-5 and TRBJ1-6, with 8 bases fitting TRBD1. V lost 6 bases and J lost 5; bases outside the gene matches: 6. Germline CDR1 is MNHEY and CDR2 is SVGAGI. The length of the CDR3 is 15 residues.

This chain uses TRBV24-1 with TRBJ2-1; 10 bases are shared with TRBD1. There are 17 residues in the CDR3. Trimming cost V 2 bases and J 7 bases; bases outside gene matches: 10. CDR1 KGHDR and CDR2 SFDVKD come from the germline V gene. The CDR3 DNA follows: TGTGCCACCAGTGATTCCGTCGGGACAGGGGTCTTTAATGAGCAGTTCTTC. This gives the protein CATSDSVGTGVFNEQFF.

In its sample, this clone was seen once. The chain combines TRBV29-1 with TRBJ2-5; D might be TRBD2 (6 bases). Germline values: CDR1 SQVTM, CDR2 ANQGSEA. This CDR3 is built from 12 residues. V lost 4 bases and J 5 bases, leaving 11 bases between the germline ends. The CDR3 nucleotides are TGCAGCGTTGTGGAGGGAAGGGAGACCCAGTACTTC. This encodes CSVVEGRETQYF. Together with reference TRBV29-1 and TRBJ2-5, the CDR3 gives the full variable domain: SAVISQKPSRDICQRGTSLTIQCQVDSQVTMMFWYRQQPGQSLTLIATANQGSEATYESGFVIDKFPISRPNLTFSTLTVSNMSPEDSSIYLCSVVEGRETQYFGPGTRLLVL.

A remark on this clone: Other DNA sequences in this specimen translate into the identical CDR3. The chain combines TRBV3-1 (or the pseudogene TRBV3-2) with TRBJ2-3; no clear D gene. The V and J ends lost 2 bases and 0 bases respectively, with 3 bases between them. The CDR3 has 13 residues. CDR1 LGHDT and CDR2 YNNKEL come from the germline V gene (reference sequence). In DNA, the CDR3 is TGTGCCAGCAGCCAACTTAGCACAGATACGCAGTATTTT. Translating gives CASSQLSTDTQYF.

The genes are TRBV6-2 or TRBV6-3 and TRBJ1-1; 10 positions match TRBD1. V shed 1 base and J 5 bases; nucleotides not matched to a gene: 4. CDR3 length: 15 residues. In germline, CDR1 is MNHEY, CDR2 SVGEGT. This CDR3 is CASSYYGQGGTEAFF. For the CDR3, the DNA is TGTGCCAGCAGTTACTATGGACAGGGGGGTACTGAAGCTTTCTTT.

The rearrangement links TRBV28 to TRBJ1-1; D unresolved. Per germline, CDR1 MDHEN and CDR2 SYDVKM. The CDR3 consists of 13 residues. V gave up 3 bases and J gave up 2 bases, with 7 bases separating them. The CDR3 DNA is TGTGCCAGCAGTTTGGGGAGTAACACTGAAGCTTTCTTT. Its protein product is CASSLGSNTEAFF.

The chain links TRBV7-9 to TRBJ2-5, with TRBD2 matching over 13 bases. With V trimmed by 5 bases and J by 2 bases, 14 bases remained unmatched. CDR3 length: 19 residues. Per the germline V gene, CDR1 is SEHNR and CDR2 is FQNEAQ (reference sequence). The DNA of the CDR3 is TGTGCCAGCAGCCGGACGAGCGGCGGGACTAGCGGGGATCAAGAGACCCAGTACTTC. It codes for CASSRTSGGTSGDQETQYF.

In regard to this clone: Other DNA sequences of this sample code for an identical CDR3. V and J are TRBV29-1 and TRBJ2-3; D unresolved. Germline V gene lookup returns CDR1 SQVTM and CDR2 ANQGSEA. This CDR3 has 11 amino acids. V was trimmed by 6 bases and J by 0 bases, leaving 4 bases between them. This CDR3 reads CSVESTDTQYF. CDR3 DNA sequence: TGCAGCGTGGAGAGCACAGATACGCAGTATTTT.

A word on this clone: Additional DNA sequences in this sample encode the identical CDR3. This chain connects TRBV6-6 to TRBJ2-1, with 7 nucleotides matching TRBD1. V trimming: 5 bases; J trimming: 0 bases; junction bases outside the gene matches: 4. Germline V gene data show CDR1 as MNHNY and CDR2 as SVGAGI (reference sequence). The CDR3 runs 15 residues. CDR3 amino acids: CASSKQGSSYNEQFF. The CDR3 nucleotides read TGTGCCAGCAGTAAACAGGGGAGCTCCTACAATGAGCAGTTCTTC.

The chain links TRBV29-1 to TRBJ2-3, with D perhaps TRBD2 (7 bases). The CDR3 has 15 residues. With 4 bases removed from V and 4 bases from J, the gap between germline ends came to 18 bases. Germline V gene data show CDR1 as SQVTM and CDR2 as ANQGSEA. CDR3 bases: TGCAGCGTTGTGGGGGGGTCAGGGGACGCAGATACGCAGTATTTT. This encodes CSVVGGSGDADTQYF.

This chain uses TRBV12-3 or TRBV12-4 with TRBJ2-1, with no clear D. V lost 0 bases and J 6 bases, leaving 3 bases between the germline ends. This CDR3 region has 12 residues. CDR3 sequence reads: CASSLASNEQFF. CDR3 in DNA: TGTGCCAGCAGTTTAGCCTCCAATGAGCAGTTCTTC.

This clone has only a few counts. V is TRBV5-6 and J is TRBJ1-3; unclear D gene. V gave up 2 bases and J gave up 0 bases, with 9 bases separating them. The CDR3 is made up of 15 amino acids. Germline V gene lookup returns CDR1 SGHDT and CDR2 YYEEEE. CDR3 sequence: CASSFFLLSGNTIYF. CDR3 sequence (DNA): TGTGCCAGCAGCTTTTTTCTACTCTCTGGAAACACCATATATTTT. Full variable domain (outside the CDR3, taken from reference TRBV5-6 and TRBJ1-3): DAGVTQSPTHLIKTRGQQVTLRCSPKSGHDTVSWYQQALGQGPQFIFQYYEEEERQRGNFPDRFSGHQFPNYSSELNVNALLLGDSALYLCASSFFLLSGNTIYFGEGSWLTVV.

V gene TRBV6-2 or TRBV6-3 combines with J gene TRBJ2-1, with 7 positions matching TRBD1. Germline-derived CDR1 and CDR2 are MNHEY and SVGEGT. This CDR3 region has 15 residues. J gave up 1 base and V 6 bases, and 6 bases lay outside the gene matches. The CDR3 nucleotides are TGTGCCAGCAGCGACAGGGTTTCTTCCTACAATGAGCAGTTCTTC. This translates into CASSDRVSSYNEQFF.

The chain joins TRBV6-1 to TRBJ2-4; D gene uncertain. V lost 3 bases and J 5 bases, leaving 8 bases between the germline ends. This CDR3 is 13 amino acids long. The germline V gene encodes CDR1 MNHNS and CDR2 SASEGT. The CDR3: CASSDRFQNIQYF. The DNA of the CDR3 is TGTGCCAGCAGTGACAGGTTTCAAAACATTCAGTACTTC.

The gene calls are TRBV9 and TRBJ1-3; 9 positions agree with TRBD1. V gave up 3 bases and J gave up 4 bases; unmatched junction bases: 2. Germline CDR1 is SGDLS and CDR2 is YYNGEE. The CDR3 covers 14 residues. For the CDR3, the DNA is TGTGCCAGCAGCGGGGGACAGGGAGGAAACACCATATATTTT. It is translated as CASSGGQGGNTIYF.

The rearrangement uses TRBV7-2 and TRBJ1-1; 7 positions match TRBD1. Germline V CDR1 and CDR2: SGHTA, FQGNSA. With 5 bases clipped from V and 0 bases from J, the junction kept 6 bases outside the gene matches. The length of the CDR3 is 15 residues. The CDR3 is CASSRRQGVNTEAFF. The CDR3 DNA sequence: TGTGCCAGCAGCCGCAGACAGGGTGTGAACACTGAAGCTTTCTTT.

The chain has TRBV29-1 and TRBJ1-1, with a tentative D call TRBD1 (5 bases). The CDR3 has 11 residues. From germline, CDR1 is SQVTM and CDR2 ANQGSEA. V lost 6 bases and J 7 bases, leaving 12 bases between the germline ends. The CDR3 is CSVSDSFEAFF. The CDR3 DNA reads as TGCAGCGTCAGCGACAGCTTTGAAGCTTTCTTT.